This T cell receptor beta chain was profiled in a study of human T cells and chemical hapten exposure. On the study more broadly: TCR yield per sample varied, mainly due to pooled library volumes. General study findings and limits: DPC sensitization did not alter TCRs above 1 in 1000 frequency.

The library gave individual cDNA molecules unique molecular identifiers. In the original analysis: Across samples, TCR counts had a median of roughly 98,000 and ranged from 23,224 to 690,600. MiXCR was run by TCRdb on the RACE reads, yielding one entry per CDR3 protein. The V and J calls were not made by the authors but by TCRdb's processing. The data contain some 77,000 distinct CDR3 sequences, about 8.6% of them singletons. In this sample, this clonotype turned up many times. As yet, its antigen is unknown. Time point specified: healthy volunteer bleed at 6 weeks. Total RNA came from unfractionated whole blood. Germline V CDR1 and CDR2: MNHEY, SMNVEV (reference sequence). Trimming left V 8 bases short and J 4 bases short, with 8 bases between. The CDR3 loop spans 11 amino acids.

Sequencing was performed on whole blood. The TCR originated in a female donor in good health. Some clones in this sample may be carry-over from other donors' samples. The chain links TRBV27 to TRBJ1-1, with D maybe TRBD1 (6 bases). DNA for the CDR3: TGTGCCAGCCAGGGGAGCACTGAAGCTTTCTTT. This codes for CASQGSTEAFF.